This record looks at one T cell receptor (beta chain) sequence and its context. Its antigen is undetermined. The CDR3 totals 16 residues. The germline V gene encodes CDR1 MNHEY and CDR2 SVGAGI. The germline V and J ends were trimmed by 4 bases and 0 bases, with 15 bases remaining between them. Patients with chemo-refractory metastatic non-small-cell lung cancer received focal radiation plus CTLA-4 blockade with ipilimumab. This entry is derived from a study of radiotherapy plus CTLA-4 blockade in lung cancer. Sequencing used immunoSEQ multiplex PCR; TCRdb keeps in-frame clones, though not all of them. Of about 110,000 clones in the sample, more than 70% were seen once. Study-level findings and limits: TCR clones of tumor origin grew in blood after radiotherapy plus ipilimumab. Reports state that early shifts in blood T cell clones, with interferon-beta, best predicted response.

The chain is built from TRBV6-5 and TRBJ1-1, with D perhaps TRBD1 (5 bases). The specimen comprised peripheral blood, sampled from a patient treated with radiotherapy plus ipilimumab. This clonotype was obtained from a human donor with non-small cell lung cancer that progressed on radiotherapy plus ipilimumab. Some clones in this sample may be carry-over from other donors' samples. Written as DNA, the CDR3 is TGTGCCAGCAGTTTCCAGGACGGGACCTTGAACACTGAAGCTTTCTTT. Translating it yields CASSFQDGTLNTEAFF.